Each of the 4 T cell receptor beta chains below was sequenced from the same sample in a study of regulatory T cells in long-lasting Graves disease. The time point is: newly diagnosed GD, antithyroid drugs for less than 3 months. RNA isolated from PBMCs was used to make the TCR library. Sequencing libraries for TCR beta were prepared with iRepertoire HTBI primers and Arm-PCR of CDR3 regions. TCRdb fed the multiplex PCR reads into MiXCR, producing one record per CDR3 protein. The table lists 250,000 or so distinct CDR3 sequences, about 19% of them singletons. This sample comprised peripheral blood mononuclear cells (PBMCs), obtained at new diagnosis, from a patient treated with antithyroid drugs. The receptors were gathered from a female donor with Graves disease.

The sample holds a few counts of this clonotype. CDR3 region: CSARDYEGGRYEQYF. The DNA for the CDR3 is TGCAGTGCTAGAGATTATGAGGGAGGGCGATACGAGCAGTACTTC. The chain joins TRBV20-1 to TRBJ2-7; 7 nucleotides match TRBD2. This CDR3 comprises 15 residues. Germline lookup yields CDR1 DFQATT and CDR2 SNEGSKA (reference sequence). The J segment lost 4 bases and the V segment lost 0 bases, leaving 9 bases of the junction unmatched.

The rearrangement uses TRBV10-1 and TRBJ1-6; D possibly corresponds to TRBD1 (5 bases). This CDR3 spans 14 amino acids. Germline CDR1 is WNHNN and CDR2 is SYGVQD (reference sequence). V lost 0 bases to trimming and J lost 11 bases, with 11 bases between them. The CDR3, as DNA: TGCGCCAGCAGTGAGTCCGCGATGGGGGCACCCCTCCACTTT. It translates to CASSESAMGAPLHF.

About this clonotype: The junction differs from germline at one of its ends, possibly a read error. CDR3 bases: TGTGCCAGCAGCCAAGAATTGGGGCCTCGCCAGCCCCAGCATTTT. Translated, it gives CASSQELGPRQPQHF. The chain has TRBV4-1 and TRBJ1-5; a weak D match, TRBD1 (5 bases). The V gene's germline CDR1 is MGHRA and CDR2 YSYEKL. The CDR3 loop spans 15 amino acids.

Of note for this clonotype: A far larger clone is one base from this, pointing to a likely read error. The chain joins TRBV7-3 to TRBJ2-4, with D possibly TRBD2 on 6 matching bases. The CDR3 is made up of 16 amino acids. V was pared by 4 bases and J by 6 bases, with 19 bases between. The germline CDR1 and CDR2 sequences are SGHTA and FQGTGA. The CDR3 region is CASSSGGARWGNIQYF. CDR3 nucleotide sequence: TGTGCCAGCAGCTCCGGAGGGGCCAGATGGGGAAACATTCAGTACTTC.